This TCR beta chain was documented in a study of T cell changes during pregnancy in multiple sclerosis. Looked up from germline, CDR1 is SGHTA and CDR2 is FQGNSA. The V and J ends lost 0 bases and 5 bases respectively, with 5 bases between them. CDR3 size: 13 residues. Assay: immunoSEQ multiplex PCR; the TCRdb copy retains only in-frame clones and omits some. Among tens of thousands of clones listed, about nine tenths were seen once. The chain combines TRBV7-2 with TRBJ1-5; D is uncertain. This TCR was recovered from a female donor with multiple sclerosis, enrolled in a pregnancy study. The material sequenced was CD8+ T cells from peripheral blood mononuclear cells, taken in the third trimester of pregnancy. This CDR3 reads CASSLAPDQPQHF. The CDR3 DNA is TGTGCCAGCAGCTTAGCTCCCGATCAGCCCCAGCATTTT.